A single sample gave rise to the 32 T cell receptor beta chains below, sequenced in a study of T cells in Graves' hyperthyroidism and ophthalmopathy. The investigators amplified TCR beta CDR3 regions from RNA transcripts. TCR CDR3 underwent first-round RT-PCR with the HTBI primer set. TCRdb reanalysed the multiplex PCR reads using MiXCR and keeps one entry per CDR3 protein. The sample lists about 540,000 distinct CDR3 sequences; more than 45% were seen once. Sequencing was carried out using peripheral blood or thyroid tissue (not recorded which). The receptors originated from a woman aged 18-35 years with Graves' hyperthyroidism.

The V and J genes are TRBV29-1 and TRBJ1-2; 7 bases fit TRBD1. The CDR3 is made up of 12 amino acids. Germline lookup yields CDR1 SQVTM and CDR2 ANQGSEA. CDR3 nucleotide sequence: TGCAATATTGGGGACAGCAACTATGGCTACACCTTC. Protein: CNIGDSNYGYTF.

This chain links TRBV6-5 with TRBJ2-7; TRBD1 or TRBD2 may be the D gene (5 bases each). The CDR3 consists of 15 residues. The germline V gene has CDR1 MNHEY and CDR2 SVGAGI. Trimming pared 0 bases from V and 0 bases from J, leaving 9 bases between. The CDR3 spells CASSYSTGLSYEQYF. In DNA form, the CDR3 reads TGTGCCAGCAGTTACTCTACAGGACTCTCCTACGAGCAGTACTTC.

Regarding this clonotype: An end of the junction does not agree with germline; a read error may underlie this. The gene calls are TRBV7-2 and TRBJ2-7; D may be TRBD1 or TRBD2 (5 bases each). CDR3 length equals 16 residues. Germline assignment: CDR1 SGHTA and CDR2 FQGNSA. Here the CDR3 DNA reads TGCGCCAGCAGCCAAGGCAAAGGTCGGGACCGCGCAGAGCAGTACTTC. It specifies CASSQGKGRDRAEQYF.

The table lists this clonotype with a few counts. The CDR3 DNA sequence: TGTGCCAGCAGTGATTTGGAGGGGGTCTATAGAGGCAATCAGCCCCAGCATTTT. Its translation is CASSDLEGVYRGNQPQHF. The gene calls are TRBV2 and TRBJ1-5; D may be TRBD1 (6 bases). V lost 3 bases and J 2 bases, leaving 20 bases between the germline ends. CDR3 length: 18 amino acids. The germline CDR1 and CDR2 sequences are SNHLY and FYNNEI.

This clonotype was picked up a small number of times. The chain combines TRBV25-1 with TRBJ1-2, with 8 bases lining up with TRBD1. Germline-derived CDR1 and CDR2 are MGHDK and SYGVNS. Trimming removed 6 bases from V and 7 bases from J; junction bases left unmatched: 7. The CDR3 length is 13 residues. CDR3 residues: CASSQRGQGGYTF. CDR3 sequence (DNA): TGTGCCAGCAGCCAGCGAGGACAGGGTGGCTACACCTTC.

This rearrangement joins TRBV7-6 to TRBJ2-5; 8 bases agree with TRBD1. Per germline, CDR1 SGHVS and CDR2 FNYEAQ. The CDR3 sequence is 15 residues long. Trimming took 2 bases from V and 5 from J; bases not matched to a gene: 7. DNA for the CDR3: TGTGCCAGCAGCTTAACCAGGGGGCGCATGGAGACCCAGTACTTC. Protein sequence: CASSLTRGRMETQYF.

This chain links TRBV12-3 or TRBV12-4 with TRBJ1-4; D gene ambiguous. The V end was cut by 3 bases, the J end by 4 bases, with 9 bases between. The CDR3 is made up of 14 amino acids. The CDR3, as DNA: TGTGCCAGCAGTTTGAGGCCGAATAATGAAAAACTGTTTTTT. This sequence encodes CASSLRPNNEKLFF.

Points on this clonotype: Possible read error: a much larger clone is one base away. The rearrangement uses TRBV7-9 and TRBJ2-5; 7 bases agree with TRBD1. The CDR3 is made up of 13 amino acids. V lost 8 bases, J lost 5 bases, and 8 bases stayed unmatched. Germline V lookup: CDR1 SEHNR, CDR2 FQNEAQ (reference sequence). CDR3 in amino acids: CASGLTGLETQYF. The DNA for the CDR3 is TGTGCCAGCGGCCTGACAGGGCTGGAGACCCAGTACTTC. Based on the CDR3 plus reference TRBV7-9 and TRBJ2-5, the full variable domain is DTGVSQNPRHKITKRGQNVTFRCDPISEHNRLYWYRQTLGQGPEFLTYFQNEAQLEKSRLLSDRFSAERPKGSFSTLEIQRTEQGDSAMYLCASGLTGLETQYFGPGTRLLVL.

The chain has TRBV5-5 and TRBJ2-2; 11 bases line up with TRBD2. Germline V lookup: CDR1 SGHKS, CDR2 YYEKEE (reference sequence). The trim removed 5 bases at V and 0 bases at J, leaving 6 bases unmatched. The CDR3 loop spans 17 amino acids. CDR3: CASSSATSGTNTGELFF. CDR3 nucleotide sequence: TGTGCCAGCAGTTCCGCGACTAGCGGGACGAACACCGGGGAGCTGTTTTTT.

Notes on this clonotype: A much bigger clone sits one base away, suggesting this may be a read error. The CDR3 sequence: CATHRLGSNQRQHF. The CDR3 DNA follows: TGTGCCACCCATAGACTGGGGAGCAATCAGCGCCAGCATTTT. J is TRBJ1-5 and V is TRBV10-3; D is uncertain. Looked up from germline, CDR1 is ENHRY and CDR2 is SYGVKD. The CDR3 loop spans 14 amino acids.

Regarding this clonotype: An end of the junction does not agree with germline; a read error may underlie this. In DNA, the CDR3 is TGTGCTAGCAGCAGTGACAGTGGAGGGGGAGGGAATTCACCCCTCCACTTT. This encodes CASSSDSGGGGNSPLHF. The V and J genes are TRBV7-6 and TRBJ1-6; D is perhaps TRBD1 (6 bases). The CDR3 covers 17 residues. Germline CDR1 reads SGHVS; CDR2 reads FNYEAQ.

The rearrangement links TRBV7-9 to TRBJ1-6, with 12 positions matching TRBD1. The trim removed 6 bases at V and 10 bases at J, leaving 7 bases unmatched. Germline loops: CDR1 SEHNR, CDR2 FQNEAQ (reference sequence). There are 15 residues in the CDR3. This CDR3 is CASRPRDRGLSPLHF. The CDR3 DNA reads as TGTGCCAGCAGGCCGAGGGACAGGGGGCTGTCACCCCTCCACTTT.

This clonotype was counted only a few times. The rearrangement uses TRBV25-1 and TRBJ1-6; 8 bases match TRBD1. With 7 bases clipped from V and 7 bases from J, the junction kept 9 bases outside the gene matches. In germline, CDR1 is MGHDK, CDR2 SYGVNS. The CDR3 loop spans 15 amino acids. CDR3 loop: CASNAGQGGNSPLHF. The CDR3 DNA is TGTGCCAGCAACGCCGGACAGGGAGGAAATTCACCCCTCCACTTT. The entire variable domain, with the rest obtained from reference TRBV25-1 and TRBJ1-6, is as follows: EADIYQTPRYLVIGTGKKITLECSQTMGHDKMYWYQQDPGMELHLIHYSYGVNSTEKGDLSSESTVSRIRTEHFPLTLESARPSHTSQYLCASNAGQGGNSPLHFGNGTRLTVT.

The chain carries TRBV25-1 and TRBJ1-6; D remains ambiguous. Trimming shortened V by 7 bases and J by 6 bases, and 19 bases separated the two germline ends. Germline assignment: CDR1 MGHDK and CDR2 SYGVNS. The CDR3 loop spans 16 amino acids. CDR3 sequence reads: CASTLLLGARNSPLHF. In nucleotides, the CDR3 is TGTGCCAGCACCTTATTATTAGGTGCGCGTAATTCACCCCTCCACTTT.

The rearrangement uses TRBV7-2 and TRBJ2-7; 12 bases are shared with TRBD1. The germline CDR1 and CDR2 sequences are SGHTA and FQGNSA. V was clipped by 5 bases and J by 5 bases; unmatched bases: 7. This CDR3 has 15 amino acids. The CDR3 reads CASSQGTGGVHEQYF. CDR3 bases: TGTGCCAGCAGCCAGGGGACAGGGGGCGTCCACGAGCAGTACTTC.

This clonotype came up once. The chain couples TRBV7-2 to TRBJ1-1; D gene unclear. In germline, CDR1 is SGHTA, CDR2 FQGNSA. V was clipped by 11 bases and J by 0 bases, with 10 bases between them. The CDR3 sequence is 12 residues long. CDR3 loop: CAGTLMNTEAFF. For the CDR3, the DNA is TGTGCCGGCACCCTCATGAACACTGAAGCTTTCTTT. The variable domain in full, with the rest retrieved from reference TRBV7-2 and TRBJ1-1, is GAGVSQSPSNKVTEKGKDVELRCDPISGHTALYWYRQSLGQGLEFLIYFQGNSAPDKSGLPSDRFSAERTGGSVSTLTIQRTQQEDSAVYLCAGTLMNTEAFFGQGTRLTVV.

This clonotype was recorded a few times. This chain joins TRBV2 and TRBJ1-6, with D tentatively TRBD1 (5 bases). Germline lookup yields CDR1 SNHLY and CDR2 FYNNEI. V lost 5 bases to trimming and J lost 7 bases, with 18 bases between them. CDR3 length: 16 residues. The CDR3 spells CASSLRWHKGNSPLHF. For the CDR3, the DNA is TGTGCCAGCAGTTTACGCTGGCATAAGGGGAATTCACCCCTCCACTTT.

This clonotype came up a few times. Because it lacks the conserved phenylalanine or tryptophan at the end, this CDR3 is likely a read error. The DNA is omitted, as the CDR3 cannot be located on it reliably, and the CDR3 follows TCRdb's listing. V gene TRBV7-2 combines with J gene TRBJ2-7; the table's D call of TRBD1 was not tested on the DNA. Looked up from germline, CDR1 is SGHTA and CDR2 is FQGNSA. Ends included, the CDR3 has 8 residues. CDR3: CASSLGGT.

The gene calls are TRBV11-1 and TRBJ2-3; 9 bases are shared with TRBD1. Germline lookup yields CDR1 SGHAT and CDR2 FQDESV (reference sequence). V was pared by 10 bases and J by 2 bases, with 4 bases of the junction left unmatched. This CDR3 is 13 amino acids long. Here the CDR3 DNA reads TGTGCCACCACAGGGGGCTTCACAGATACGCAGTATTTT. This codes for CATTGGFTDTQYF.

The V gene is TRBV7-2, the J gene TRBJ1-2; 9 bases are a match to TRBD1. Germline V gives CDR1 SGHTA, CDR2 FQGNSA. With 5 bases clipped from V and 6 bases from J, the junction kept 13 bases outside the gene matches. The CDR3 has 16 amino acids. CDR3 in amino acids: CASSQDLPGQGDGYTF. CDR3 nucleotide sequence: TGTGCCAGCAGCCAAGATTTGCCGGGACAGGGTGATGGCTACACCTTC.

This clonotype was seen many times. The rearrangement joins TRBV10-3 to TRBJ2-7, with 8 positions matching TRBD1. This CDR3 has 15 amino acids. V lost 0 bases, J lost 2 bases, and 3 bases stayed unmatched. Germline V CDR1 and CDR2: ENHRY, SYGVKD. The CDR3 region is CAISESNRGTYEQYF. The CDR3 DNA follows: TGTGCCATCAGTGAGTCGAACAGGGGGACCTACGAGCAGTACTTC.

The table lists this clonotype with a count of one. This may come from a read error, since a much larger clone is one base off. The rearrangement uses TRBV15 and TRBJ2-7; 8 nucleotides align to TRBD2. Unmatched junction bases numbered 3, after V lost 5 bases and J lost 3 bases. CDR3 length: 13 residues. CDR1 is LNHNV and CDR2 is YYDKDF in the germline V gene (reference sequence). The CDR3 nucleotides read TGTGCCACCAGCGGGCGGGGGGACTACGAGCAGTACTTC. Its protein product is CATSGRGDYEQYF. The variable domain in full, with the rest retrieved from reference TRBV15 and TRBJ2-7, is DAMVIQNPRYQVTQFGKPVTLSCSQTLNHNVMYWYQQKSSQAPKLLFHYYDKDFNNEADTPDNFQSRRPNTSFCFLDIRSPGLGDTAMYLCATSGRGDYEQYFGPGTRLTVT.

This clonotype appeared many times. The chain carries TRBV29-1 and TRBJ1-2; 7 nucleotides agree with TRBD1. The V and J ends lost 4 bases and 4 bases, in that order; junction bases with no gene match: 9. The germline V gene has CDR1 SQVTM and CDR2 ANQGSEA. The CDR3 spans 14 residues. The CDR3 region has the DNA TGCAGCGTTGGGGACCTGGGACAGATCTATGGCTACACCTTC. Encoded protein: CSVGDLGQIYGYTF.

This rearrangement joins TRBV15 to TRBJ2-5; D perhaps matches TRBD1 (6 bases). Trimming removed 0 bases from V and 5 bases from J, with 10 bases in between. Germline CDR1 is LNHNV and CDR2 is YYDKDF (reference sequence). CDR3 size: 14 residues. The CDR3 here is CATSRDPGVETQYF. For the CDR3, the DNA is TGTGCCACCAGCAGAGATCCAGGGGTCGAGACCCAGTACTTC.

The chain couples TRBV12-3 or TRBV12-4 to TRBJ2-7, with D tentatively TRBD1 (6 bases). With 6 bases removed from V and 2 bases from J, the gap between germline ends came to 14 bases. The length of the CDR3 is 14 residues. The DNA of the CDR3 is TGTGCCAGCAGCTCCGGTTGGACAGCCTACGAGCAGTACTTC. It is translated as CASSSGWTAYEQYF.

The chain carries TRBV11-1 and TRBJ2-6; D is unresolved. The CDR3 extends over 14 amino acids. Looked up from germline, CDR1 is SGHAT and CDR2 is FQDESV (reference sequence). The V and J ends lost 7 bases and 4 bases respectively, with 11 bases between them. The CDR3 DNA reads TGTGCCAGCACCAAAATGACAGGGGCCAACGTCCTGACTTTC. It yields the protein CASTKMTGANVLTF.

The chain has TRBV7-8 and TRBJ1-4; 7 nucleotides agree with TRBD1. The CDR3 sequence is 16 residues long. Germline V gene data show CDR1 as SGHVS and CDR2 as FQNEAQ. Trimming removed 0 bases from V and 6 bases from J; junction bases left unmatched: 7. The CDR3 region is CASSLAPSGTDEKLFF. The CDR3 DNA sequence: TGTGCCAGCAGCTTAGCGCCCTCAGGGACAGATGAAAAACTGTTTTTT.

This clonotype was detected only a few times. The J gene is TRBJ2-2, the V gene TRBV5-1; TRBD2 matches at 11 bases. The CDR3 extends over 16 amino acids. The germline CDR1 and CDR2 sequences are SGHRS and YFSETQ. With 4 bases clipped from V and 3 bases from J, the junction kept 5 bases outside the gene matches. CDR3 amino acids: CASSTSGSRHTGELFF. The DNA for the CDR3 is TGCGCCAGCAGCACTAGCGGGAGTCGGCACACCGGGGAGCTGTTTTTT. The full variable domain, rest sourced from reference TRBV5-1 and TRBJ2-2, is KAGVTQTPRYLIKTRGQQVTLSCSPISGHRSVSWYQQTPGQGLQFLFEYFSETQRNKGNFPGRFSGRQFSNSRSEMNVSTLELGDSALYLCASSTSGSRHTGELFFGEGSRLTVL.

This clonotype occurred many times. This chain links TRBV11-2 with TRBJ2-5; D unclear. V was cut by 0 bases and J by 5 bases, with 4 bases left in between. From germline, CDR1 is SGHAT and CDR2 FQNNGV. The CDR3 is made up of 12 amino acids. The CDR3: CASSLDWETQYF. The DNA of the CDR3 is TGTGCCAGCAGCTTAGATTGGGAGACCCAGTACTTC.

This clonotype was seen at least ten times. The CDR3 loop reads CASSSGRRGELFF. DNA for the CDR3: TGTGCCAGCAGCTCGGGGCGTCGCGGGGAGCTGTTTTTT. The chain has TRBV7-3 and TRBJ2-2; TRBD1 or TRBD2 may be the D gene (5 bases each). The CDR3 contains 13 residues. The V gene's germline CDR1 is SGHTA and CDR2 FQGTGA. V lost 4 bases and J lost 7, with 10 bases in between. Full variable domain (outside the CDR3, taken from reference TRBV7-3 and TRBJ2-2): GAGVSQTPSNKVTEKGKYVELRCDPISGHTALYWYRQSLGQGPEFLIYFQGTGAADDSGLPNDRFFAVRPEGSVSTLKIQRTERGDSAVYLCASSSGRRGELFFGEGSRLTVL.

This clonotype was recorded a few times. The chain carries TRBV9 and TRBJ1-2; 11 bases align to TRBD1. CDR3 length: 15 residues. The germline V gene has CDR1 SGDLS and CDR2 YYNGEE. V lost 0 bases, J lost 9 bases, and 7 bases stayed unmatched. The CDR3 region is CASSVEPGQGASYTF. DNA for the CDR3: TGTGCCAGCAGCGTAGAGCCCGGACAGGGGGCGAGCTACACCTTC.

This clonotype was seen many times. This rearrangement joins TRBV2 to TRBJ1-2; D remains ambiguous. The CDR3 is 13 amino acids. With 7 bases removed from V and 3 bases from J, the gap between germline ends came to 12 bases. Germline lookup yields CDR1 SNHLY and CDR2 FYNNEI. In DNA, the CDR3 is TGTGCCAGCAATCCGGAGGAGGACTATGGCTACACCTTC. Translating gives CASNPEEDYGYTF.